One and the same sample provided the 16 T cell receptor beta chains below, sequenced in a study of T cell responses to AZD1222 COVID-19 vaccine. The data were produced by immunoSEQ multiplex PCR, yet TCRdb's version contains in-frame clones alone and is incomplete. Among over 150,000 clones listed, just over 85% were seen once. The sample here was peripheral blood, taken on day 0 of AZD1222 vaccination. These receptors originate from an adult in good health.

The sample holds one count of this clone. The gene calls are TRBV14 and TRBJ1-6; D is unclear. The CDR3 extends over 16 amino acids. Germline V gene lookup returns CDR1 SGHDN and CDR2 FVKESK. V was trimmed by 0 bases and J by 13 bases, leaving 19 bases between them. CDR3 amino acids: CASSQDGGIGSGPLHF. The CDR3 bases are TGTGCCAGCAGCCAAGATGGTGGGATTGGGTCCGGGCCCCTCCACTTT. Together with reference TRBV14 and TRBJ1-6, the CDR3 gives the full variable domain: EAGVTQFPSHSVIEKGQTVTLRCDPISGHDNLYWYRRVMGKEIKFLLHFVKESKQDESGMPNNRFLAERTGGTYSTLKVQPAELEDSGVYFCASSQDGGIGSGPLHFGNGTRLTVT.

The genes are TRBV19 and TRBJ2-1; possible D gene TRBD1, 7 bases. With 10 bases removed from V and 1 base from J, the gap between germline ends came to 14 bases. This CDR3 region has 14 residues. CDR1 is LNHDA and CDR2 is SQIVND in the germline V gene (reference sequence). CDR3 sequence (DNA): TGTGCCACCATGACAGGGAGGTCCTACAATGAGCAGTTCTTC. Translating gives CATMTGRSYNEQFF.

The chain employs TRBV9 and TRBJ1-3; no clear D. The V end lost 2 bases, the J end lost 1 base, and 16 bases lay between the germline ends. This CDR3 contains 17 residues. CDR1 and CDR2 from the germline V gene are SGDLS and YYNGEE. CDR3 amino acids: CASSVVPGQVSGNTIYF. CDR3 DNA: TGTGCCAGCAGCGTCGTTCCGGGCCAAGTTTCTGGAAACACCATATATTTT.

As concerns this clone: The same CDR3 can be traced to other DNA sequences in this sample. This chain joins TRBV19 and TRBJ1-1; D gene unclear. Trimming removed 4 bases at V and 1 base at J, with 7 bases between. The CDR3 consists of 13 residues. Per germline, CDR1 LNHDA and CDR2 SQIVND (reference sequence). In DNA form, the CDR3 reads TGTGCCAGTAGTAACCGACAGAACACTGAAGCTTTCTTT. This translates into CASSNRQNTEAFF.

There are a few counts of this clone. The V call is TRBV19, the J call TRBJ1-2; unclear D gene. The CDR3 runs to 12 residues. The V gene's germline CDR1 is LNHDA and CDR2 SQIVND (reference sequence). V lost 8 bases and J lost 2, with 9 bases in between. CDR3 sequence reads: CASSDWNYGYTF. DNA of the CDR3: TGTGCCAGTTCGGACTGGAACTATGGCTACACCTTC.

This chain uses TRBV11-3 with TRBJ2-2; D is undetermined. The ends were cut back, 0 bases at V and 0 bases at J, with 11 bases in the middle. CDR1 and CDR2 (germline): SGHNT, YENEEA. This CDR3 contains 17 residues. CDR3 nucleotides: TGTGCCAGCAGCTTAGATCAATGGGGTCCGAACACCGGGGAGCTGTTTTTT. It is translated as CASSLDQWGPNTGELFF.

The chain uses TRBV5-1 and TRBJ2-3; TRBD1 or TRBD2 may be the D gene (5 bases each). The germline V gene encodes CDR1 SGHRS and CDR2 YFSETQ. V was cut by 1 base and J by 0 bases, with 12 bases left in between. CDR3 length: 16 amino acids. The CDR3 nucleotides read TGCGCCAGCAGCTTGATGGGTGGGGGAAGCACAGATACGCAGTATTTT. Encoded protein: CASSLMGGGSTDTQYF. Supplemented by reference TRBV5-1 and TRBJ2-3, the full variable domain reads KAGVTQTPRYLIKTRGQQVTLSCSPISGHRSVSWYQQTPGQGLQFLFEYFSETQRNKGNFPGRFSGRQFSNSRSEMNVSTLELGDSALYLCASSLMGGGSTDTQYFGPGTRLTVL.

The chain joins TRBV5-4 to TRBJ2-7, with TRBD1 identical over 11 bases. Germline CDR1 is SGHNT and CDR2 is YYREEE (reference sequence). The CDR3 is 16 residues long. V dropped 0 bases and J dropped 6; count of bases not matched to a gene: 8. CDR3 nucleotides: TGTGCCAGCAGCTTGGAGGTGGGGACAGGGGGGTCCGAGCAGTACTTC. It translates to CASSLEVGTGGSEQYF. Full variable domain (rest looked up from reference TRBV5-4 and TRBJ2-7): ETGVTQSPTHLIKTRGQQVTLRCSSQSGHNTVSWYQQALGQGPQFIFQYYREEENGRGNFPPRFSGLQFPNYSSELNVNALELDDSALYLCASSLEVGTGGSEQYFGPGTRLTVT.

This clone was seen only once. CDR3 bases: TGTGCCAGCAGCCCACAACAGGGTCTGGAGACCCAGTACTTC. This encodes CASSPQQGLETQYF. The chain is built from TRBV14 and TRBJ2-5, with a tentative D call TRBD1 (6 bases). This CDR3 spans 14 amino acids. V lost 4 bases and J lost 5, with 14 bases in between. Germline CDR1 is SGHDN and CDR2 is FVKESK.

V usage is TRBV12-3 or TRBV12-4 and J usage is TRBJ2-2; the D gene is possibly TRBD2 (5 bases). The CDR3 has 13 residues. V was clipped by 6 bases and J by 7 bases, with 12 bases between them. In DNA, the CDR3 is TGTGCCAGCAGGCCGGGAAGTATCGGGGAGCTGTTTTTT. Encoded protein: CASRPGSIGELFF.

The rearrangement links TRBV7-9 to TRBJ2-3; D may be TRBD1 or TRBD2 (5 bases each). V was shortened by 1 base and J by 3 bases, with 8 bases between the two germline ends. Germline assignment: CDR1 SEHNR and CDR2 FQNEAQ (reference sequence). The CDR3 runs to 14 residues. The CDR3 region is CASSLEGETDTQYF. As DNA, the CDR3 is TGTGCCAGCAGCTTAGAAGGGGAGACAGATACGCAGTATTTT.

This sequence joins TRBV2 and TRBJ2-7, with 12 bases matching TRBD2. The CDR3 runs 17 residues. V lost 8 bases to trimming and J lost 4 bases; unmatched junction nucleotides: 15. Germline-derived CDR1 and CDR2 are SNHLY and FYNNEI. CDR3 amino acids: CASQGTSGPKEGYEQYF. In DNA, the CDR3 is TGTGCCAGCCAGGGGACTAGCGGGCCTAAGGAGGGGTACGAGCAGTACTTC. The complete variable domain, with remaining parts taken from reference TRBV2 and TRBJ2-7, reads EPEVTQTPSHQVTQMGQEVILRCVPISNHLYFYWYRQILGQKVEFLVSFYNNEISEKSEIFDDQFSVERPDGSNFTLKIRSTKLEDSAMYFCASQGTSGPKEGYEQYFGPGTRLTVT.

The chain uses TRBV19 and TRBJ2-5; D is unresolved. This CDR3 has 15 residues. The V end lost 6 bases, the J end lost 4 bases, and 18 bases lay between the germline ends. Germline assignment: CDR1 LNHDA and CDR2 SQIVND (reference sequence). CDR3 DNA sequence: TGTGCCAGTAGCCGAACTAAGACAAACCGAGAGACCCAGTACTTC. This sequence encodes CASSRTKTNRETQYF.

The J gene is TRBJ1-2, the V gene TRBV19, with D tentatively TRBD1 (5 bases). Germline-derived CDR1 and CDR2 are LNHDA and SQIVND (reference sequence). The CDR3 is 15 amino acids. V gave up 1 base and J gave up 3 bases, with 12 bases separating them. The CDR3 sequence: CASSIVGAPHYGYTF. CDR3 sequence (DNA): TGTGCCAGTAGTATAGTAGGGGCTCCTCACTATGGCTACACCTTC. The complete variable domain, with remaining parts taken from reference TRBV19 and TRBJ1-2, reads DGGITQSPKYLFRKEGQNVTLSCEQNLNHDAMYWYRQDPGQGLRLIYYSQIVNDFQKGDIAEGYSVSREKKESFPLTVTSAQKNPTAFYLCASSIVGAPHYGYTFGSGTRLTVV.

V is TRBV19 and J is TRBJ2-1, with D unclear. Germline V gene data show CDR1 as LNHDA and CDR2 as SQIVND (reference sequence). V lost 2 bases and J 4 bases, leaving 9 bases between the germline ends. CDR3 size: 14 residues. The CDR3 loop reads CASSILGQYNEQFF. CDR3 sequence (DNA): TGTGCCAGTAGTATATTAGGGCAGTACAATGAGCAGTTCTTC.

This clone appeared once. The chain carries TRBV4-1 and TRBJ2-3; 7 nucleotides line up with TRBD2. The germline V gene encodes CDR1 MGHRA and CDR2 YSYEKL. This CDR3 region has 16 residues. V gave up 2 bases and J gave up 2 bases; unmatched junction bases: 7. CDR3 region: CASSQPALAITDTQYF. In DNA form, the CDR3 reads TGCGCCAGCAGCCAACCCGCACTAGCGATCACAGATACGCAGTATTTT.